A selection of T cell receptor beta chains follows, all from one sample in a study of blood T cell repertoires in COVID-19. Generated by immunoSEQ multiplex PCR, the TCRdb table keeps only in-frame clones and is missing some. The data contain approximately 500,000 clones, 88% of them singletons. The specimen sequenced was PBMCs or T cells enriched from blood (not recorded which). The source of these receptors is a woman aged 35 to 49 who had recovered from COVID-19. The CDR3 runs from the conserved cysteine through the conserved F or W. A D gene is named only where the DNA matches it firmly. Clone size is given for some rows only: seen once, a few or many times, or a class if the clone is expanded.

CDR3aa	CDR3nt	v_gene	abundance	j_gene	d_gene
CASRSVRTSGNEQFF	TGTGCCAGCAGAAGTGTCCGGACTAGCGGCAATGAGCAGTTCTTC	TRBV5-4	-	TRBJ2-1	TRBD2
CASSPGTGTQETQYF	TGTGCCAGCTCGCCCGGGACAGGGACTCAAGAGACCCAGTACTTC	TRBV18	-	TRBJ2-5	TRBD1
CASSGISGNQPQHF	TGTGCCAGCAGTGGCATTTCGGGGAATCAGCCCCAGCATTTT	TRBV2	-	TRBJ1-5	-
CASTRGLGTLNEQFF	TGTGCCAGCACCCGGGGCTTAGGGACACTCAATGAGCAGTTCTTC	TRBV11-2	-	TRBJ2-1	-
CASSDTTDGTGVCNQPQHF	TGTGCCAGCAGCGATACAACCGACGGGACAGGGGTCTGTAATCAGCCCCAGCATTTT	TRBV3-1/TRBV3-2	-	TRBJ1-5	TRBD1
CASSYGDRGTEAFF	TGTGCCAGCAGTTACGGGGACAGGGGAACTGAAGCTTTCTTT	TRBV6-5	-	TRBJ1-1	TRBD1
CSVEDRQGAGGYTF	TGCAGCGTTGAAGATCGTCAGGGGGCGGGAGGCTACACCTTC	TRBV29-1	once	TRBJ1-2	TRBD1
CATTTGVGHSPLHF	TGTGCCACCACGACCGGTGTTGGGCATTCACCCCTCCACTTT	TRBV19	few	TRBJ1-6	-
CSVQKDQRDRLGGYTF	TGCAGCGTGCAGAAGGACCAACGGGACAGACTGGGAGGCTACACCTTC	TRBV29-1	-	TRBJ1-2	TRBD1
CASSLGGGVTEAFF	TGTGCCAGCAGCTTAGGCGGGGGTGTCACTGAAGCTTTCTTT	TRBV7-2	-	TRBJ1-1	-
CASSQTGGLAEAFF	TGTGCCAGCAGCCAAACAGGGGGTTTGGCTGAAGCTTTCTTT	TRBV3-1/TRBV3-2	-	TRBJ1-1	TRBD1
CASSPTAGQGNDEQFF	TGTGCCAGCAGCCCCACAGCGGGACAGGGAAATGATGAGCAGTTCTTC	TRBV5-4	-	TRBJ2-1	TRBD1
CASSPENLYNEQFF	TGCGCCAGCAGCCCCGAGAACTTGTACAATGAGCAGTTCTTC	TRBV5-1	once	TRBJ2-1	-
CASSHQREGTQETQYF	TGTGCTAGCAGCCACCAGCGGGAGGGTACCCAAGAGACCCAGTACTTC	TRBV7-7	-	TRBJ2-5	TRBD2
CASSAGQGYGYTF	TGTGCCAGCAGCGCCGGACAGGGCTATGGCTACACCTTC	TRBV7-8	-	TRBJ1-2	TRBD1
CASSLGTVNYEQYF	TGTGCCAGCAGCTTGGGTACGGTTAACTACGAGCAGTACTTC	TRBV5-5	-	TRBJ2-7	-
CASSPDRELRNTEAFF	TGTGCCAGCAGCCCGGACAGGGAGCTCCGAAACACTGAAGCTTTCTTT	TRBV5-4	-	TRBJ1-1	TRBD1
CASSSSPGTGGPFNTEAFF	TGTGCCAGCAGCTCCAGCCCAGGGACAGGGGGTCCCTTTAACACTGAAGCTTTCTTT	TRBV6-2/TRBV6-3	-	TRBJ1-1	TRBD1
CASSPQGDRENQPQHF	TGTGCCAGCTCACCCCAGGGGGACAGGGAGAATCAGCCCCAGCATTTT	TRBV18	-	TRBJ1-5	TRBD1
CASSLGRGFYNEQFF	TGTGCCAGCAGCTTAGGCAGGGGATTTTACAATGAGCAGTTCTTC	TRBV7-7	once	TRBJ2-1	-
CASSQDTRSYNEQFF	TGCGCCAGCAGCCAAGATACTCGTTCCTACAATGAGCAGTTCTTC	TRBV4-3	-	TRBJ2-1	-
CASSLQGAPEGGSPLHF	TGTGCCAGCAGCCTTCAGGGGGCGCCGGAGGGAGGATCACCCCTCCACTTT	TRBV3-1/TRBV3-2	-	TRBJ1-6	TRBD1
CASSLSGPFSYNEQFF	TGTGCCAGCAGCCTATCTGGGCCGTTTTCCTACAATGAGCAGTTCTTC	TRBV5-4	-	TRBJ2-1	-
CASSPWSTEYPNGYTF	TGCGCCAGCAGCCCCTGGTCGACAGAATATCCTAATGGCTACACCTTC	TRBV4-3	-	TRBJ1-2	-
CASSLGPGQEFNEKLFF	TGTGCCAGCAGCCTTGGACCGGGACAGGAGTTTAATGAAAAACTGTTTTTT	TRBV5-4	-	TRBJ1-4	TRBD1
CASRPNRDSYEQYF	TGTGCCAGCAGACCGAACAGGGACTCCTACGAGCAGTACTTC	TRBV27	-	TRBJ2-7	-
CASSVGSHTDTQYF	TGTGCCAGCAGCGTAGGGAGCCACACAGATACGCAGTATTTT	TRBV9	-	TRBJ2-3	-
CASSGSGTGYEQYF	TGTGCCAGCAGCGGGTCAGGGACAGGGTACGAGCAGTACTTC	TRBV7-8	-	TRBJ2-7	TRBD1
CASSGQGVGTDTQYF	TGTGCCAGCAGTGGACAGGGCGTGGGCACAGATACGCAGTATTTT	TRBV6-2/TRBV6-3	-	TRBJ2-3	TRBD1
CASSWDRGGDTQYF	TGTGCCAGCAGCTGGGACAGGGGAGGAGATACGCAGTATTTT	TRBV5-8	-	TRBJ2-3	TRBD1
CASGIRPTLSSGNTIYF	TGTGCTAGTGGTATCCGACCGACTCTAAGCTCTGGAAACACCATATATTTT	TRBV12-5	-	TRBJ1-3	-
CASSVGEDTIYF	TGTGCCAGCAGCGTAGGTGAGGACACCATATATTTT	TRBV9	-	TRBJ1-3	-
CSVTTHRDEKLFF	TGCAGCGTGACTACCCACAGGGATGAAAAACTGTTTTTT	TRBV29-1	-	TRBJ1-4	-
CASSISLYSGGQNNEQFF	TGTGCCAGTAGTATTTCCCTCTATTCCGGGGGGCAGAACAATGAGCAGTTCTTC	TRBV19	-	TRBJ2-1	-
CASSHRFSRSYNEQFF	TGTGCCAGCAGTCACAGGTTCTCCCGCTCCTACAATGAGCAGTTCTTC	TRBV25-1	-	TRBJ2-1	-